The 25 T cell receptor beta chains presented below share a single source sample, sequenced in a study of OX40 agonist ivuxolimab in advanced cancers. Repertoires were generated with immunoSEQ multiplex PCR, while TCRdb's copy carries only in-frame clones and drops some. This table holds about 28,000 clones, over 75% found once. The source material was CD4+ or CD8+ T cells sorted from blood, sampled in a trial of the OX40 agonist ivuxolimab. The receptors were gathered from an adult with an advanced solid tumor such as melanoma, head and neck, liver or kidney cancer.

The V call is TRBV10-1, the J call TRBJ2-1; 7 bases map to TRBD2. This CDR3 is built from 16 residues. Per the germline V gene, CDR1 is WNHNN and CDR2 is SYGVQD (reference sequence). The trim removed 4 bases at V and 0 bases at J, leaving 6 bases unmatched. The CDR3, as DNA: TGCGCCAGCAGTGGACTAGCCCACGGCTCCTACAATGAGCAGTTCTTC. Its protein is CASSGLAHGSYNEQFF.

The rearrangement uses TRBV6-5 and TRBJ2-7; the D gene is possibly TRBD1 (5 bases). The J call may be in error: the DNA end matches TRBJ2-1 better. Germline CDR1 is MNHEY and CDR2 is SVGAGI. This CDR3 has 16 amino acids. CDR3 amino acids: CASSLRLAGTYNEQFF. The CDR3 region has the DNA TGTGCCAGCAGTTTACGACTCGCAGGGACCTACAATGAGCAGTTCTTC.

The sample holds a few counts of this clone. The chain joins TRBV7-2 to TRBJ1-2, with D uncertain. Germline assignment: CDR1 SGHTA and CDR2 FQGNSA. The CDR3 length is 13 residues. Trimming took 1 base from V and 8 from J, leaving 11 bases between them. The CDR3 here is CASSLVPAPGYTF. As DNA, the CDR3 is TGTGCCAGCAGCTTAGTCCCCGCCCCCGGCTACACCTTC.

This clone was observed once. The chain recombines TRBV10-1 with TRBJ2-1; perhaps D is TRBD1 or TRBD2 (5 bases each). Germline V CDR1 and CDR2: WNHNN, SYGVQD (reference sequence). V dropped 5 bases and J dropped 7 bases, with 18 bases sitting between them. This CDR3 spans 15 amino acids. The CDR3 here is CASSHNRDAQNEQFF. The DNA for the CDR3 is TGCGCCAGCAGTCATAACCGGGACGCCCAAAATGAGCAGTTCTTC.

This rearrangement joins TRBV5-6 to TRBJ1-3; maybe TRBD1 (5 bases). V gave up 3 bases and J gave up 3 bases, with 10 bases separating them. The CDR3 is 14 amino acids. The germline CDR1 and CDR2 sequences are SGHDT and YYEEEE. The DNA of the CDR3 is TGTGCCAGCAGCTACCAGGGTGATGGAAACACCATATATTTT. Its translation is CASSYQGDGNTIYF. Using reference TRBV5-6 and TRBJ1-3 for the parts outside the CDR3, the full variable domain is DAGVTQSPTHLIKTRGQQVTLRCSPKSGHDTVSWYQQALGQGPQFIFQYYEEEERQRGNFPDRFSGHQFPNYSSELNVNALLLGDSALYLCASSYQGDGNTIYFGEGSWLTVV.

V is TRBV9 and J is TRBJ2-5, with a tentative D call TRBD2 (6 bases). The germline CDR1 and CDR2 sequences are SGDLS and YYNGEE. Deletions cut 3 bases from V and 5 bases from J, with 11 bases between. This CDR3 is 13 amino acids long. The CDR3 DNA sequence: TGTGCCAGCAGCGACGGGAGTTGGGAGACCCAGTACTTC. Its translation: CASSDGSWETQYF.

V usage is TRBV4-1 and J usage is TRBJ1-1; 9 positions match TRBD1. The germline gives CDR1 MGHRA, CDR2 YSYEKL. The CDR3 spans 15 residues. V lost 3 bases and J lost 0; bases outside the gene matches: 2. CDR3 in amino acids: CASSHGQGMNTEAFF. The CDR3 region has the DNA TGCGCCAGCAGCCACGGACAGGGGATGAACACTGAAGCTTTCTTT.

V is TRBV1 and J is TRBJ2-7; the DNA was not used to check the table's D call, TRBD1. TRBV1 is a listed pseudogene. The CDR3 totals 16 residues. The CDR3 sequence: CTSSQVVHLLSRRQYF. The CDR3 DNA reads TGCACCAGCAGCCAAGTCGTACACCTTCTTTCCCGCCGGCAGTACTTC.

J is TRBJ2-1 and V is TRBV30, with TRBD2 identical over 7 bases. The CDR3 consists of 16 residues. Germline CDR1 reads GTSNPN; CDR2 reads SVGIG (reference sequence). V lost 0 bases, J lost 10 bases, and 15 bases stayed unmatched. The CDR3 sequence: CAWSVRLALLEKEQFF. The CDR3 DNA reads TGTGCCTGGAGTGTAAGACTAGCCCTTCTCGAGAAAGAGCAGTTCTTC.

The genes are TRBV9 and TRBJ2-2; D call uncertain. Germline V gene lookup returns CDR1 SGDLS and CDR2 YYNGEE. This CDR3 region has 12 residues. V was trimmed by 4 bases and J by 0 bases, leaving 1 base between them. Here the CDR3 reads CASSPNTGELFF. DNA of the CDR3: TGTGCCAGCAGCCCGAACACCGGGGAGCTGTTTTTT.

The chain carries TRBV11-2 and TRBJ2-7; 7 bases are shared with TRBD2. The germline V gene encodes CDR1 SGHAT and CDR2 FQNNGV. V lost 0 bases and J lost 2; bases outside the gene matches: 4. The CDR3 extends over 15 amino acids. The CDR3 DNA reads TGTGCCAGCAGCTTAGAGCTAGCGGAACCCTACGAGCAGTACTTC. Residues: CASSLELAEPYEQYF.

V usage is TRBV29-1 and J usage is TRBJ2-7, with 10 nucleotides matching TRBD1. The trim removed 5 bases at V and 5 bases at J, leaving 6 bases unmatched. In germline, CDR1 is SQVTM, CDR2 ANQGSEA. The CDR3 is 13 amino acids. The CDR3 DNA sequence: TGCAGCGTTCCGGGACAGGGGTACAACGAGCAGTACTTC. This translates into CSVPGQGYNEQYF.

The rearrangement links TRBV6-5 to TRBJ2-3; D remains unclear. The CDR3 runs 13 residues. The germline CDR1 and CDR2 sequences are MNHEY and SVGAGI. The V and J ends lost 0 bases and 4 bases respectively, with 5 bases between them. CDR3 region: CASSYSTSDTQYF. The CDR3 coding sequence is TGTGCCAGCAGTTACTCTACATCAGATACGCAGTATTTT.

In the case of this clone: Other nucleotide sequences in the sample specify the same CDR3. V gene TRBV4-1 combines with J gene TRBJ2-1, with D perhaps matching TRBD2 (6 bases). V lost 4 bases to trimming and J lost 6 bases, with 10 bases between them. The CDR3 runs to 13 residues. Germline lookup yields CDR1 MGHRA and CDR2 YSYEKL. CDR3 sequence reads: CASSRDFLNEQFF. The CDR3, as DNA: TGCGCCAGCAGCCGGGACTTCCTCAATGAGCAGTTCTTC.

This chain joins TRBV7-2 and TRBJ2-3; weak D call: TRBD2 (6 bases). This CDR3 region has 16 residues. Trimming removed 2 bases from V and 3 bases from J, with 15 bases in between. The germline V gene encodes CDR1 SGHTA and CDR2 FQGNSA. The CDR3 DNA follows: TGTGCCAGCAGCTTACTAGCGTTGACGGTAACAGATACGCAGTATTTT. It yields the protein CASSLLALTVTDTQYF. Drawing the rest from reference TRBV7-2 and TRBJ2-3, the complete variable domain is GAGVSQSPSNKVTEKGKDVELRCDPISGHTALYWYRQSLGQGLEFLIYFQGNSAPDKSGLPSDRFSAERTGGSVSTLTIQRTQQEDSAVYLCASSLLALTVTDTQYFGPGTRLTVL.

V gene TRBV9 combines with J gene TRBJ2-1; TRBD1 agrees at 7 bases. Germline lookup yields CDR1 SGDLS and CDR2 YYNGEE. The CDR3 length is 17 residues. Unmatched junction bases numbered 18, after V lost 4 bases and J lost 8 bases. This chain's CDR3 is CASSYTRQGSSEDEQFF. In DNA form, the CDR3 reads TGTGCCAGCAGCTATACCAGACAGGGTTCATCTGAGGATGAGCAGTTCTTC.

The chain recombines TRBV4-3 with TRBJ2-7, with 13 bases lining up with TRBD2. Germline-derived CDR1 and CDR2 are LGHNA and YSLEER. The CDR3 extends over 16 amino acids. V lost 1 base to trimming and J lost 7 bases; unmatched junction nucleotides: 7. Here the CDR3 DNA reads TGCGCCAGCAGCCAAGGTCACGGACTAGCGGGAGAAGAGCAGTACTTC. It is translated as CASSQGHGLAGEEQYF.

This clone has just one count. V and J are TRBV5-1 and TRBJ2-1; the match to TRBD2 covers 13 bases. Trimming removed 4 bases from V and 4 bases from J; junction bases left unmatched: 2. The CDR3 has 15 residues. Per germline, CDR1 SGHRS and CDR2 YFSETQ. The CDR3 sequence is CASSRTSGGYNEQFF. The CDR3, as DNA: TGCGCCAGCAGCCGGACTAGCGGGGGATACAATGAGCAGTTCTTC.

The CDR3 here is CASSWTGGREKLFF. As DNA, the CDR3 is TGTGCCAGCAGTTGGACAGGGGGACGGGAAAAACTGTTTTTT. The V and J genes are TRBV6-5 and TRBJ1-4; 10 bases match TRBD1. Germline assignment: CDR1 MNHEY and CDR2 SVGAGI. CDR3 size: 14 residues. The ends lost 4 bases at V and 8 bases at J; junction bases unmatched: 4.

The gene calls are TRBV4-1 and TRBJ2-1; D possibly corresponds to TRBD2 (5 bases). The V end was cut by 5 bases, the J end by 4 bases, with 9 bases between. The CDR3 is made up of 13 amino acids. Germline V gene lookup returns CDR1 MGHRA and CDR2 YSYEKL. This chain's CDR3 is CASSFDYYNEQFF. The CDR3 DNA reads as TGCGCCAGCAGCTTCGACTATTACAATGAGCAGTTCTTC.

This chain connects TRBV9 to TRBJ2-7, with 7 bases lining up with TRBD1. The CDR3 spans 14 residues. Germline V lookup: CDR1 SGDLS, CDR2 YYNGEE. With 3 bases clipped from V and 4 bases from J, the junction kept 7 bases outside the gene matches. The CDR3 nucleotides read TGTGCCAGCAGCGAGGGGGCAGGCATTTACGAGCAGTACTTC. Protein: CASSEGAGIYEQYF.

The rearrangement links TRBV13 to TRBJ2-3, with a weak D call TRBD1 (6 bases). The germline V gene encodes CDR1 PRHDT and CDR2 FYEKMQ (reference sequence). Trimming took off 2 bases at V and 8 bases at J, with 20 bases between the two ends. The CDR3 runs 16 residues. This CDR3 is CASSLIVGGEQVTQYF. The CDR3 coding sequence is TGTGCCAGCAGCTTAATCGTAGGGGGTGAGCAAGTTACGCAGTATTTT. The full variable domain, rest sourced from reference TRBV13 and TRBJ2-3, is AAGVIQSPRHLIKEKRETATLKCYPIPRHDTVYWYQQGPGQDPQFLISFYEKMQSDKGSIPDRFSAQQFSDYHSELNMSSLELGDSALYFCASSLIVGGEQVTQYFGPGTRLTVL.

The J gene is TRBJ2-1, the V gene TRBV19, with 8 bases that match TRBD2. V gave up 3 bases and J gave up 2 bases; unmatched junction bases: 3. The CDR3 covers 15 residues. Germline V gives CDR1 LNHDA, CDR2 SQIVND (reference sequence). The CDR3 nucleotides read TGTGCCAGTAGTATTACTAGCGGAACCTACAATGAGCAGTTCTTC. This gives the protein CASSITSGTYNEQFF.

This chain uses TRBV29-1 with TRBJ2-7; D may be TRBD2 (6 bases). V was pared by 3 bases and J by 9 bases, with 18 bases between. The germline V gene has CDR1 SQVTM and CDR2 ANQGSEA. The CDR3 is 13 amino acids. The CDR3 DNA sequence: TGCAGCGTTGATGGGGGGACGCACGGAGCGCAGTACTTC. The encoded protein is CSVDGGTHGAQYF.

This chain links TRBV4-3 with TRBJ2-1, with 9 bases that match TRBD1. Germline CDR1 LGHNA, CDR2 YSLEER. The CDR3 has 16 amino acids. The ends lost 0 bases at V and 9 bases at J; junction bases unmatched: 9. CDR3 coding DNA: TGCGCCAGCAGCCAAGACCGGGACAGGGAGTACGTTGAGCAGTTCTTC. Encoded protein: CASSQDRDREYVEQFF.